The rows below give T cell receptor beta chains drawn from one sample of a study of neurological immune-mediated disorders. One entry per CDR3 protein results from TCRdb running MiXCR on the 5' RACE reads. The sample lists 26,000 or so distinct CDR3 sequences; about 6.2% were seen once. The sequenced material came from PBMCs. The receptors were sampled from a woman aged 45-65 years in good health. The CDR3 runs from the conserved cysteine through the conserved F or W. Fields, in order: CDR3 protein, V gene.

CASSSPLISYEQYF,TRBV5-5
CASKRAYSGTEAFF,TRBV6-5
CASSLQPTGADEQYF,TRBV5-1
CSAREGLAENYEQYF,TRBV20-1
CSAEKPGGNQPQHF,TRBV20-1
CASSFSGNDYGYTF,TRBV5-1
CSARVRGRAGEQYF,TRBV20-1
CASSVGVGNSPLHF,TRBV9
CASNRQGGGHGAFF,TRBV6-5
CASSLGNGYTEDFF,TRBV5-1
CASSLQGANYEQFF,TRBV27
CASSTPGSKNIQYF,TRBV7-2
CASSLLQGANEQFF,TRBV5-1
CSARGGQGQDTQYF,TRBV20-1
CSARRRGQPQHF,TRBV20-1